This TCR beta chain is from a study of blood T cells in healthy people across ages. Study-level points and caveats: There was a strong correlation between TCR beta diversity and naive T cell percentage. Versus aged donors, long-lived donors had higher diversity and more naive CD4+ cells.

The CDR3 is 14 residues long. Germline trimming cut 6 bases from V and 4 bases from J; bases unmatched to any gene: 6. CDR1 is SGHTA, CDR2 FQGNSA, per germline. Concerning this clonotype: Its antigen is not identified.

Alongside a J-beta primer mix, a sample-barcoded 5' primer served in a second PCR lasting about 7 to 12 cycles. Each CDR3 protein gets one entry after TCRdb re-called the 5' RACE reads with MiXCR. The sample has some 710,000 distinct CDR3 sequences, around 45% seen once. Donors each provided ten milliliters of peripheral blood. The rearrangement links TRBV7-2 to TRBJ2-1; 7 bases match TRBD2. Sequencing was performed on blood. This TCR was recovered from a man at least 80 years old in good health. CDR3 protein: CASRDRSGYNEQFF. DNA of the CDR3: TGTGCCAGCAGGGACCGTAGCGGGTACAATGAGCAGTTCTTC.